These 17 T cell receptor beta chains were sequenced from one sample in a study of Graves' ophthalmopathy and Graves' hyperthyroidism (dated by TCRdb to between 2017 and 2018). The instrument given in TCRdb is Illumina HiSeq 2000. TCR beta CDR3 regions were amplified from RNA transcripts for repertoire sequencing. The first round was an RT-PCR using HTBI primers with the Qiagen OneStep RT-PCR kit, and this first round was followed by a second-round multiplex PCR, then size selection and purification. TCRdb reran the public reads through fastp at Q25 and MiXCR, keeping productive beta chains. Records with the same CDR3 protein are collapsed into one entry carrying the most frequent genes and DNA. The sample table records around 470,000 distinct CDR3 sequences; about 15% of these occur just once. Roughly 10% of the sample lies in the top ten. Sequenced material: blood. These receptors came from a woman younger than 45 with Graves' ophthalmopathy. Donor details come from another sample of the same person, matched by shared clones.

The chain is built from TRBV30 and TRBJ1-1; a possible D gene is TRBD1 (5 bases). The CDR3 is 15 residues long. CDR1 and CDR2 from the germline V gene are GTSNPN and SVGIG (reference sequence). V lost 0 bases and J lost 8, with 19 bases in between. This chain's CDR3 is CAWSVMSSGGFEAFF. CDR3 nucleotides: TGTGCCTGGAGTGTAATGTCAAGTGGGGGTTTCGAAGCTTTCTTT.

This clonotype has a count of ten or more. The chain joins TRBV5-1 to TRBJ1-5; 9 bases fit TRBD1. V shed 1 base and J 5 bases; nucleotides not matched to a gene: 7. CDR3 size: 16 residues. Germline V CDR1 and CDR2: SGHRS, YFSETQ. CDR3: CASSLPGTGRDQPQHF. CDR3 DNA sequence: TGCGCCAGCAGCTTGCCCGGGACAGGGCGCGATCAGCCCCAGCATTTT.

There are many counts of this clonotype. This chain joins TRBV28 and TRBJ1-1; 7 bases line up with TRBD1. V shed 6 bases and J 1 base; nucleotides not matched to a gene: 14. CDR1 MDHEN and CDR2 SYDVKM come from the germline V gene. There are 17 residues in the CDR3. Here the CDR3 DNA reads TGTGCCAGCAGCCAACGCGAACTTTGGACAGGGAACACTGAAGCTTTCTTT. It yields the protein CASSQRELWTGNTEAFF.

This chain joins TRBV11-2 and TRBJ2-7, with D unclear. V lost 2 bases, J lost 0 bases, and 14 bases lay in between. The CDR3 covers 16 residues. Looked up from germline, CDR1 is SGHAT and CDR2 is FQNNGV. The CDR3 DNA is TGTGCCAGCAGCTTACTAGGCGCAATGAGCTCCTACGAGCAGTACTTC. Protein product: CASSLLGAMSSYEQYF.

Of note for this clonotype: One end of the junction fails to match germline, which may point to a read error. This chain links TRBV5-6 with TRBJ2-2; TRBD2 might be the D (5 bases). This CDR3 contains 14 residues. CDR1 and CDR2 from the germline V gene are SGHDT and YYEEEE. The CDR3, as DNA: TGTGCCAGCAGCCCAAGCTTGAGGACCGGGGAGCTGGTTTTT. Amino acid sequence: CASSPSLRTGELVF.

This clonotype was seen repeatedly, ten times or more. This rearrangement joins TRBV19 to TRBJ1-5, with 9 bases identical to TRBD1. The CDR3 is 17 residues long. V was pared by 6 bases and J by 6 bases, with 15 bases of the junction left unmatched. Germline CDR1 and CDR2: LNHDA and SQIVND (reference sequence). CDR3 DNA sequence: TGTGCCAGTAGCACCACGACAGGGGGAATGAGGACTCAGCCCCAGCATTTT. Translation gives CASSTTTGGMRTQPQHF.

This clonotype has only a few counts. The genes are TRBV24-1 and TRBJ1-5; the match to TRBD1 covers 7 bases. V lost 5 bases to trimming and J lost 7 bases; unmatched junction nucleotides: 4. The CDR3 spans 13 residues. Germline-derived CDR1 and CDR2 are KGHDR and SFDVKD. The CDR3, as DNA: TGTGCCACCAGTGGGCTAGGGGGCCAGCCCCAGCATTTT. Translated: CATSGLGGQPQHF.

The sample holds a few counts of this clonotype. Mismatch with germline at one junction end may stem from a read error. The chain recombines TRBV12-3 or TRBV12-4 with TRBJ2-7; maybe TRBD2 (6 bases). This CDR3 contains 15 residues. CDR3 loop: CASSLVGIGGYDQYF. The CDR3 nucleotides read TGTGCCAGCAGTTTAGTTGGTATCGGAGGGTACGATCAGTACTTC.

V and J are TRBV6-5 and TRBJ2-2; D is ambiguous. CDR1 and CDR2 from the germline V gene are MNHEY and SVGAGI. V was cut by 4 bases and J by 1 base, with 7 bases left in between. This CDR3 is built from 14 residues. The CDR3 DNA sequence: TGTGCCAGCAGTTTCTCACTGAACACCGGGGAGCTGTTTTTT. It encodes CASSFSLNTGELFF.

CDR3 nucleotide sequence: TGTGCCAGCAGCTTAGTATCCCGACTAGCGGGAGGGAACCAAGAGACCCAGTACTTC. It codes for CASSLVSRLAGGNQETQYF. V usage is TRBV11-2 and J usage is TRBJ2-5, with 14 bases aligning to TRBD2. CDR3 length: 19 amino acids. The V gene end was trimmed by 1 base and the J gene end by 0 bases; junction bases not matched to a gene: 7. CDR1 SGHAT and CDR2 FQNNGV come from the germline V gene.

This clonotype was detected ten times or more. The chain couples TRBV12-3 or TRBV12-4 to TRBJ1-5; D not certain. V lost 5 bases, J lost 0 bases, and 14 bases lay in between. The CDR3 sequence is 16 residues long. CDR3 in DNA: TGTGCCAGCAGTACACCTACAGAATATAGCAATCAGCCCCAGCATTTT. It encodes CASSTPTEYSNQPQHF.

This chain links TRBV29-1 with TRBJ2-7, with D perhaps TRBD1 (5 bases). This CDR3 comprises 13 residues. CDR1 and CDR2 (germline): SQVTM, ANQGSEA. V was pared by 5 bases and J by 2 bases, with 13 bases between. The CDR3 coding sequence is TGCAGCGTTCTAGGCAGGGTCCCCTACGAGCAGTACTTC. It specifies CSVLGRVPYEQYF.

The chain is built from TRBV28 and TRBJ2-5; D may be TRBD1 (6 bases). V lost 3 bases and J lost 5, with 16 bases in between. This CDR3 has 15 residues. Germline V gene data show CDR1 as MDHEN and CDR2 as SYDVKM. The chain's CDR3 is CASSFGGGRFETQYF. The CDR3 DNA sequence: TGTGCCAGCAGTTTCGGTGGGGGCCGGTTTGAGACCCAGTACTTC.

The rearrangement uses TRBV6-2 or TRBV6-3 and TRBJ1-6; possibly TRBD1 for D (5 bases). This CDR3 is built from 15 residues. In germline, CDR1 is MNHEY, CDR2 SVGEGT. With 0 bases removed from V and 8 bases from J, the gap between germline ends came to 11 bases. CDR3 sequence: CASSYSQGPDSPLHF. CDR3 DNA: TGTGCCAGCAGTTACTCGCAGGGACCGGATTCACCCCTCCACTTT.

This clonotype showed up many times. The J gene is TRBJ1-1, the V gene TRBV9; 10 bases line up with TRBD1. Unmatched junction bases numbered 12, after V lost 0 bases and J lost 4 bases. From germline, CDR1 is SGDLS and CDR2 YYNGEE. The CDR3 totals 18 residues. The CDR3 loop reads CASSVGPTVRTGGTEAFF. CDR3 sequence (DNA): TGTGCCAGCAGCGTAGGCCCCACGGTCAGGACAGGGGGCACTGAAGCTTTCTTT.

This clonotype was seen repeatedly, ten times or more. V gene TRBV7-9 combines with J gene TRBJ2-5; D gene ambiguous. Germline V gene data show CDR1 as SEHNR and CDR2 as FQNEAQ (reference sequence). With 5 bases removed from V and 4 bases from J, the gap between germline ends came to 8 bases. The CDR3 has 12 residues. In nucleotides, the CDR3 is TGTGCCAGCAGCGCCACTCTAGAGACCCAGTACTTC. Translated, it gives CASSATLETQYF. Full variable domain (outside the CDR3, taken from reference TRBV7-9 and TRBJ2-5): DTGVSQNPRHKITKRGQNVTFRCDPISEHNRLYWYRQTLGQGPEFLTYFQNEAQLEKSRLLSDRFSAERPKGSFSTLEIQRTEQGDSAMYLCASSATLETQYFGPGTRLLVL.

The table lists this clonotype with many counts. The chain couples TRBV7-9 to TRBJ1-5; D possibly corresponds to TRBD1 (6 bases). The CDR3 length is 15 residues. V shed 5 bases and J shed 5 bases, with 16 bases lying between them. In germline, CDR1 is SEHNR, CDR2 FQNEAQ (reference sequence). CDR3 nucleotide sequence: TGTGCCAGCAGCCTCGGGACACCAAACCATCAGCCCCAGCATTTT. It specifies CASSLGTPNHQPQHF. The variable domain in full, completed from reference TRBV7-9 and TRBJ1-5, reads DTGVSQNPRHKITKRGQNVTFRCDPISEHNRLYWYRQTLGQGPEFLTYFQNEAQLEKSRLLSDRFSAERPKGSFSTLEIQRTEQGDSAMYLCASSLGTPNHQPQHFGDGTRLSIL.